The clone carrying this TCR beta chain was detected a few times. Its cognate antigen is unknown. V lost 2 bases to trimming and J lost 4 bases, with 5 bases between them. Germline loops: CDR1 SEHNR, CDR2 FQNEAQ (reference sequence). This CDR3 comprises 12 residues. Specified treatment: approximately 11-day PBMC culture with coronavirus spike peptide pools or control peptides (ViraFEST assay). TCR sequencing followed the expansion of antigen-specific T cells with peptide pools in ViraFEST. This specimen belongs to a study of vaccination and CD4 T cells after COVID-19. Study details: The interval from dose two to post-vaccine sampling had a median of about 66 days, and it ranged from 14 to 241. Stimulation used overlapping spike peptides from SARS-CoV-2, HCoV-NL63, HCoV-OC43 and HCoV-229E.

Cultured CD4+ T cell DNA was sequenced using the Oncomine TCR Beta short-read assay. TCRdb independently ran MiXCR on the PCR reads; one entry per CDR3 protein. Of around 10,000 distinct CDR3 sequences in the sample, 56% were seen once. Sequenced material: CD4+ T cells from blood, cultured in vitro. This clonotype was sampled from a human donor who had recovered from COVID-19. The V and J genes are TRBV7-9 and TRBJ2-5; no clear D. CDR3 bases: TGTGCCAGCAGCTTACCGGGAGAGACCCAGTACTTC. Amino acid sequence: CASSLPGETQYF.